This passage covers 8 T cell receptor beta chains from one sample sequenced in a study of cytomegalovirus exposure and HLA in healthy donors. The PCR ran on 60 Vbeta and 13 Jbeta primers. Clones were read by immunoSEQ multiplex PCR, and TCRdb kept only the in-frame ones, dropping some. The sample shows about 170,000 clones, less than 85% of them seen only once. The material sequenced was PBMCs. These receptors were taken from a man between 18 and 29 years old in good health and CMV-seronegative.

The chain recombines TRBV2 with TRBJ2-3; 7 bases are a match to TRBD2. The CDR3 totals 16 residues. Germline values: CDR1 SNHLY, CDR2 FYNNEI. The junction had 13 bases not matched to a gene; V was cut back by 6 bases and J by 4 bases. CDR3 coding DNA: TGTGCCAGCAGGGCCTTCGGGGGGTTTCCGGCAGATACGCAGTATTTT. Protein: CASRAFGGFPADTQYF.

The chain couples TRBV6-4 to TRBJ2-1; 7 bases match TRBD2. V lost 2 bases to trimming and J lost 7 bases; unmatched junction nucleotides: 11. Germline CDR1 is MRHNA and CDR2 is SNTAGT. This CDR3 comprises 16 residues. The CDR3 reads CASSDRFETSMNEQFF. The CDR3 DNA reads as TGTGCCAGCAGTGACCGGTTTGAGACTAGCATGAATGAGCAGTTCTTC.

The rearrangement uses TRBV18 and TRBJ2-3; tentative D call: TRBD1 (5 bases). Trimming pared 0 bases from V and 9 bases from J, leaving 10 bases between. From germline, CDR1 is KGHSH and CDR2 LQKENI. The CDR3 extends over 13 amino acids. This CDR3 reads CASSPPSGATQYF. In DNA, the CDR3 is TGTGCCAGCTCACCACCGAGTGGGGCCACGCAGTATTTT. Looking up the rest from reference TRBV18 and TRBJ2-3 gives the full variable domain: NAGVMQNPRHLVRRRGQEARLRCSPMKGHSHVYWYRQLPEEGLKFMVYLQKENIIDESGMPKERFSAEFPKEGPSILRIQQVVRGDSAAYFCASSPPSGATQYFGPGTRLTVL.

This clone was detected only a few times. The CDR3 DNA sequence: TGCGCCAGCAGTCGCGGGTTAGGGACAGGAACCCGAGGGAACACTGAAGCTTTCTTT. Its translation is CASSRGLGTGTRGNTEAFF. The chain has TRBV5-1 and TRBJ1-1; 8 bases fit TRBD1. The length of the CDR3 is 19 residues. J lost 1 base, V lost 5 bases, and 19 bases had no gene match. CDR1 and CDR2 from the germline V gene are SGHRS and YFSETQ.

The genes are TRBV11-2 and TRBJ2-2; TRBD2 matches at 8 bases. The germline V gene encodes CDR1 SGHAT and CDR2 FQNNGV. Trimming removed 2 bases from V and 3 bases from J; junction bases left unmatched: 8. The CDR3 covers 17 residues. The chain's CDR3 is CASSLTRAGVHTGELFF. In DNA form, the CDR3 reads TGTGCCAGCAGCTTAACCCGAGCGGGAGTACACACCGGGGAGCTGTTTTTT.

This rearrangement joins TRBV7-9 to TRBJ2-5; 8 bases fit TRBD2. Unmatched junction bases numbered 2, after V lost 3 bases and J lost 5 bases. This CDR3 is built from 13 residues. Germline V gene sequence: CDR1 SEHNR, CDR2 FQNEAQ (reference sequence). DNA of the CDR3: TGTGCCAGCAGCTTCGGGGGGGAGGAGACCCAGTACTTC. Translated, it gives CASSFGGEETQYF.

The rearrangement uses TRBV7-2 and TRBJ1-1; D gene uncertain. This CDR3 has 12 residues. Trimming shortened V by 4 bases and J by 11 bases, and 14 bases separated the two germline ends. Germline values: CDR1 SGHTA, CDR2 FQGNSA. The CDR3: CASSSQVGGAFF. The CDR3 coding sequence is TGTGCCAGCAGCTCCCAGGTGGGAGGGGCTTTCTTT.

The genes are TRBV18 and TRBJ2-7; D possibly corresponds to TRBD2 (5 bases). Trimming stripped 3 bases from V and 5 bases from J, with 11 bases between. This CDR3 is 13 amino acids long. CDR1 KGHSH and CDR2 LQKENI come from the germline V gene. The CDR3 loop is CASSPGLGDEQYF. The DNA of the CDR3 is TGTGCCAGCTCACCCGGACTGGGCGACGAGCAGTACTTC.